This T cell receptor (beta chain) comes out of a study of early T cells in non-severe SARS-CoV-2 infection. In the library, individual cDNA molecules carried attached unique molecular identifiers. MiXCR, run by TCRdb on the 5' RACE reads, gives a single entry per CDR3 protein. The sample holds approximately 90,000 distinct CDR3 sequences, more than 10% seen once. V dropped 5 bases and J dropped 6; count of bases not matched to a gene: 10. Germline lookup yields CDR1 SEHNR and CDR2 FQNEAQ (reference sequence). The CDR3 is 16 amino acids. The V and J genes are TRBV7-9 and TRBJ1-6; 7 bases map to TRBD1. This specimen was whole blood, taken at baseline. The clonotype was recovered from an adult who was a healthcare worker with PCR-confirmed SARS-CoV-2 infection or an uninfected control (not recorded which). The CDR3 nucleotides are TGTGCCAGCAGCGATAGACCGGGACAGTTTAATTCACCCCTCCACTTT. Translated, it gives CASSDRPGQFNSPLHF. Variable domain in full (rest from reference TRBV7-9 and TRBJ1-6): DTGVSQNPRHKITKRGQNVTFRCDPISEHNRLYWYRQTLGQGPEFLTYFQNEAQLEKSRLLSDRFSAERPKGSFSTLEIQRTEQGDSAMYLCASSDRPGQFNSPLHFGNGTRLTVT.